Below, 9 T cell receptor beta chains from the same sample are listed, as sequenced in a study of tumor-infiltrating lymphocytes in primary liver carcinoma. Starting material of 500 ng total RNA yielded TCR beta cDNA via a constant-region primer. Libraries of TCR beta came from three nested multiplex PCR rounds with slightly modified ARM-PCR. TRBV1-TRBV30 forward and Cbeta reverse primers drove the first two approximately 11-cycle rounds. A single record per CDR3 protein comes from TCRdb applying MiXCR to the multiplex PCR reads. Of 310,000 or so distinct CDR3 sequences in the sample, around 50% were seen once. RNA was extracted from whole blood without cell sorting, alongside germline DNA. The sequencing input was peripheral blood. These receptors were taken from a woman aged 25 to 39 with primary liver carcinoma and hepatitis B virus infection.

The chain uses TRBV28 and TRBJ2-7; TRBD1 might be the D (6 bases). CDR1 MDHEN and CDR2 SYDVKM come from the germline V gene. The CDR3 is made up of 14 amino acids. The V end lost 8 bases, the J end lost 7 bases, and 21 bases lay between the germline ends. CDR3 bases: TGTGCCAGCTTAGAGCAGGGGCAAAGATGGGAGCAGTACTTC. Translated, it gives CASLEQGQRWEQYF.

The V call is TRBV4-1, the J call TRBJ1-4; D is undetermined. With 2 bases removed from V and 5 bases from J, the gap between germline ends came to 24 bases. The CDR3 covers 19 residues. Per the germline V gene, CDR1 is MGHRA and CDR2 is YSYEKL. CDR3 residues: CASSQSPKADSARNEKLFF. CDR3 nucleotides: TGCGCCAGCAGCCAATCGCCCAAGGCAGACTCGGCTAGGAATGAAAAACTGTTTTTT.

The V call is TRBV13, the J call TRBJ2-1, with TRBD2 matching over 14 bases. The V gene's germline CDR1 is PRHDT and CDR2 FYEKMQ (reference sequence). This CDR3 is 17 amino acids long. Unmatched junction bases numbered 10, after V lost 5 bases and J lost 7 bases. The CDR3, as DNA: TGTGCCAGCAGCCTGATCGGACTAGCGGGAGGTTATAATGAGCAGTTCTTC. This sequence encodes CASSLIGLAGGYNEQFF.

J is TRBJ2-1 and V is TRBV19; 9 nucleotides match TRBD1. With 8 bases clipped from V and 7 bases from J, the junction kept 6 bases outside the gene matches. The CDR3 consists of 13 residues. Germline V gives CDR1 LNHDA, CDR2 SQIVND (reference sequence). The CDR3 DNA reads TGTGCCAGTGAGGGACAGGGATGGAATGAGCAGTTCTTC. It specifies CASEGQGWNEQFF.

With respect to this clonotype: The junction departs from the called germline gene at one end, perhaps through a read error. The chain's CDR3 is CASSSDSF. CDR3 DNA: TGTGCCAGCAGCTCGGACAGCTTT. The chain uses TRBV7-9 and TRBJ1-1, with a weak D call TRBD1 (6 bases). This CDR3 contains 8 residues. Germline V lookup: CDR1 SEHNR, CDR2 FQNEAQ (reference sequence).

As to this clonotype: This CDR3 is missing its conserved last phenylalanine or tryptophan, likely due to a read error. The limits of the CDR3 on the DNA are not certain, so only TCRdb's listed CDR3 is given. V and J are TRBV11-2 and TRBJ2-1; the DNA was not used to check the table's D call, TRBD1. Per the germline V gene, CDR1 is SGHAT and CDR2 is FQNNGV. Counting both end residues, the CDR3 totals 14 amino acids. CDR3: CASSSTQGPNELFS.

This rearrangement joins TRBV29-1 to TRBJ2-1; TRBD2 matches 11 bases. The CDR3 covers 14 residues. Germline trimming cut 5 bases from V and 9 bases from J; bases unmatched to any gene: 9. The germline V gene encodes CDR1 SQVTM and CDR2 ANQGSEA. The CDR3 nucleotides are TGCAGCGTTATGCTCCCTACTAGCGGGAGTGAGCAGTTCTTC. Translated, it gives CSVMLPTSGSEQFF.

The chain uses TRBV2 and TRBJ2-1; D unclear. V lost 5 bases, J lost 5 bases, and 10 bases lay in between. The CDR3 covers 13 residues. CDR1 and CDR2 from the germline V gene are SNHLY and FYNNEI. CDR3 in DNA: TGTGCCAGCAGTTCGAGTCGTAACAATGAGCAGTTCTTC. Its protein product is CASSSSRNNEQFF.

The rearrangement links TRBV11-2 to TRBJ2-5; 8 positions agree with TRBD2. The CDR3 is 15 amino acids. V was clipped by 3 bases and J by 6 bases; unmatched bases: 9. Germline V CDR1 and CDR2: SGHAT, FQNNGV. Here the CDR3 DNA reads TGTGCCAGCAGCTTGGTCCGGGGCGGGAGGAAGACCCAGTACTTC. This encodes CASSLVRGGRKTQYF.